The TCR beta chain under discussion was sequenced for a study of blood T cell repertoires in COVID-19. For the study at large: From T cells, B-cell-depleted T cells, or PBMCs came the material, which was cDNA or gDNA.

Original handling: The assay estimated nucleated cells by amplifying reference gene primers. Libraries were prepared by immunoSEQ multiplex PCR; TCRdb keeps only in-frame clonotypes and omits some of them. The V and J calls and clone size were taken over from that table, and D and trimming were inferred from the DNA. Here the sample spans over 85,000 clones, roughly 90% being singletons. CDR1 SNHLY and CDR2 FYNNEI come from the germline V gene. This CDR3 is 13 amino acids long. Trimming took off 2 bases at V and 2 bases at J, with 7 bases between the two ends. The receptor was isolated from a woman in her fifties or sixties with COVID-19, enrolled during active disease. The chain is built from TRBV2 and TRBJ2-7; D is uncertain. The sample taken for sequencing was peripheral blood. The CDR3 region is CASSEIPPYEQYF. CDR3 DNA sequence: TGTGCCAGCAGTGAAATTCCTCCCTACGAGCAGTACTTC. Variable domain in full (rest from reference TRBV2 and TRBJ2-7): EPEVTQTPSHQVTQMGQEVILRCVPISNHLYFYWYRQILGQKVEFLVSFYNNEISEKSEIFDDQFSVERPDGSNFTLKIRSTKLEDSAMYFCASSEIPPYEQYFGPGTRLTVT.